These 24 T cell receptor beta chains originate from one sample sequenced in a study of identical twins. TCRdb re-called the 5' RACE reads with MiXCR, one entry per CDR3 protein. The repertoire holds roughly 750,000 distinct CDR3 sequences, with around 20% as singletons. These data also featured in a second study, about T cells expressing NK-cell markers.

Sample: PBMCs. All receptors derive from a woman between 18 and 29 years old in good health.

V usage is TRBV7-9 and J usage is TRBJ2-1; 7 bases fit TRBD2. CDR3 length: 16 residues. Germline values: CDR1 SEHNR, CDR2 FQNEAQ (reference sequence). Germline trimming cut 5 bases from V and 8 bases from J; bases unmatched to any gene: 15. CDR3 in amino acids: CASSQGGLARGDEQFF. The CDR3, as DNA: TGTGCCAGCAGCCAGGGAGGGCTAGCACGCGGTGATGAGCAGTTCTTC. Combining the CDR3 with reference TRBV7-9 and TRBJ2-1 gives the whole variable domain DTGVSQNPRHKITKRGQNVTFRCDPISEHNRLYWYRQTLGQGPEFLTYFQNEAQLEKSRLLSDRFSAERPKGSFSTLEIQRTEQGDSAMYLCASSQGGLARGDEQFFGPGTRLTVL.

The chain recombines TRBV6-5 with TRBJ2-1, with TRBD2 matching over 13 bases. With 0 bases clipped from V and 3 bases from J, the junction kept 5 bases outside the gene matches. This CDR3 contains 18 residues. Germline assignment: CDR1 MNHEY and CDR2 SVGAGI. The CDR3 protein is CASSYSAGTSGIYNEQFF. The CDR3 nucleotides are TGTGCCAGCAGTTACTCCGCCGGGACTAGCGGGATCTACAATGAGCAGTTCTTC.

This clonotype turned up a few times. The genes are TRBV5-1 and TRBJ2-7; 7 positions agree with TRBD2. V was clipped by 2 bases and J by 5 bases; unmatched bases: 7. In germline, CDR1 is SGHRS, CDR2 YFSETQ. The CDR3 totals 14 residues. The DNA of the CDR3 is TGCGCCAGCAGCTTCGGGGGGAGTTCCCACGAGCAGTACTTC. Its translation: CASSFGGSSHEQYF.

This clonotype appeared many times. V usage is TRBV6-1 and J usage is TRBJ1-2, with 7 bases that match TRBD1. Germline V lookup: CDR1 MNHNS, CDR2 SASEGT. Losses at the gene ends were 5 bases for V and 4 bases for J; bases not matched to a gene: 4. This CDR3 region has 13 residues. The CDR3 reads CASSRDSLYGYTF. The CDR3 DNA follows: TGTGCCAGCAGTCGGGACAGCCTCTATGGCTACACCTTC.

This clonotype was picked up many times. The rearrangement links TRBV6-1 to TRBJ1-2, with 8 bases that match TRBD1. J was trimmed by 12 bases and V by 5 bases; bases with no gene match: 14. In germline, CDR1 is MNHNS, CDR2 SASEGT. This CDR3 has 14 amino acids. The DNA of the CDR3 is TGTGCCAGCAGTCCCCGAAGGACAGGGAACGCGAACACCTTC. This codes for CASSPRRTGNANTF.

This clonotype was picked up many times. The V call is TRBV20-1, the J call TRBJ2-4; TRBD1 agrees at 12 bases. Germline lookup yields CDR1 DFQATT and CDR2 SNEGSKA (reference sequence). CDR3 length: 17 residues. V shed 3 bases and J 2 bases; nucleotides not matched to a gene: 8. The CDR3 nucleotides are TGCAGTGCTAGGCTACCGGGACAGGGGGCGACCAAAAACATTCAGTACTTC. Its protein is CSARLPGQGATKNIQYF.

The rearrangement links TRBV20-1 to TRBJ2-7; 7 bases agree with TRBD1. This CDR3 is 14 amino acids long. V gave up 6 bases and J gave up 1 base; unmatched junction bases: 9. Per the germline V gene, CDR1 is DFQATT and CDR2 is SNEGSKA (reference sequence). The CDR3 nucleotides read TGCAGTGCCGACAGGGCAGAAAGATCCTACGAGCAGTACTTC. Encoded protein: CSADRAERSYEQYF.

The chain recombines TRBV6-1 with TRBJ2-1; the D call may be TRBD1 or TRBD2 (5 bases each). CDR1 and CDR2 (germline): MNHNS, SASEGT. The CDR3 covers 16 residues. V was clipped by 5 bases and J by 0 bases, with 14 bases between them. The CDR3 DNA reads TGTGCCAGCAGTCGGGGCAGCGTAAGCTCCTACAATGAGCAGTTCTTC. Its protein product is CASSRGSVSSYNEQFF.

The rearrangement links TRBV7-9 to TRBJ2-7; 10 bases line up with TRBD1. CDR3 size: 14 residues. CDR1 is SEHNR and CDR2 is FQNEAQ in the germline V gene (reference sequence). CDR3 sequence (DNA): TGTGCCAGCAGCTCACCGGGACAGGGGTTTTTTAAGTCGGTA. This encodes CASSSPGQGFFKSV.

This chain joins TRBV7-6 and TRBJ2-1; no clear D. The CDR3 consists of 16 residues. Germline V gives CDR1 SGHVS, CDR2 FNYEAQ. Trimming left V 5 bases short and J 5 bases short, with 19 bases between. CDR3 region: CASSPAAPHHNNEQFF. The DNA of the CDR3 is TGTGCCAGCAGCCCGGCGGCGCCCCACCATAACAATGAGCAGTTCTTC.

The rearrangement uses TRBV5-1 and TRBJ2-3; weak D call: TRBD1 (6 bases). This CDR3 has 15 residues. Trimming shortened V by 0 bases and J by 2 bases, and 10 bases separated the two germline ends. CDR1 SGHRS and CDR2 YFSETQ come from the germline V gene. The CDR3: CASSLEGVDTDTQYF. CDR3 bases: TGCGCCAGCAGCTTGGAGGGGGTTGACACAGATACGCAGTATTTT.

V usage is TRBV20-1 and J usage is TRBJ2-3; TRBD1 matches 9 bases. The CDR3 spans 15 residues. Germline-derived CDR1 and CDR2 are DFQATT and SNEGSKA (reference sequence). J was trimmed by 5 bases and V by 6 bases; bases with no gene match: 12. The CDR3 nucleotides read TGCAGTGCGGAGCGTATGGACAGGGGTTTAGATACGCAGTATTTT. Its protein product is CSAERMDRGLDTQYF.

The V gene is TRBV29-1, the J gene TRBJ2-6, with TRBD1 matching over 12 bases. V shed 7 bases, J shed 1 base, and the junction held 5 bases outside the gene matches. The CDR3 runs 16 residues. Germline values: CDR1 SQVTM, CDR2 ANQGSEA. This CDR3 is CSAGDRGHSGANVLTF. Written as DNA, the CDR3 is TGCAGCGCTGGGGACAGGGGGCATTCTGGGGCCAACGTCCTGACTTTC.

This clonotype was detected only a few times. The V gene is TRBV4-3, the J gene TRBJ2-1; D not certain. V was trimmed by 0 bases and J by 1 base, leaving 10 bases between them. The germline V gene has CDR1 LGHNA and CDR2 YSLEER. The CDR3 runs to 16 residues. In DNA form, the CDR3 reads TGCGCCAGCAGCCAAGAGACGGGTTGGTCCTACAATGAGCAGTTCTTC. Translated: CASSQETGWSYNEQFF.

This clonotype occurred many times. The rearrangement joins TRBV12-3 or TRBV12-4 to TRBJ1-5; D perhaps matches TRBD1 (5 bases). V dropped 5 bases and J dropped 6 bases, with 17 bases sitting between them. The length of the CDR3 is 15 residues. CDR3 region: CASSPLGGLFQPQHF. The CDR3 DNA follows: TGTGCCAGCAGTCCTTTGGGGGGTCTTTTTCAGCCCCAGCATTTT.

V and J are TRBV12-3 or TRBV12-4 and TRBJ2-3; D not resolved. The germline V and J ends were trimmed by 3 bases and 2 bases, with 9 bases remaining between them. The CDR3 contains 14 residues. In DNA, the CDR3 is TGTGCCAGCAGTTTGTCCCAGTACACAGATACGCAGTATTTT. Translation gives CASSLSQYTDTQYF.

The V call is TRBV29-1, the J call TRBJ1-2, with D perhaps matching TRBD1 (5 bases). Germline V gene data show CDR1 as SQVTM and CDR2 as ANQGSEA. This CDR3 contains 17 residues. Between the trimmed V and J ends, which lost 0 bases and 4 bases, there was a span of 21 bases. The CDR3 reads CSVEEPAGTSAGYGYTF. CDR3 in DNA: TGCAGCGTTGAAGAACCCGCCGGGACCAGCGCCGGCTATGGCTACACCTTC.

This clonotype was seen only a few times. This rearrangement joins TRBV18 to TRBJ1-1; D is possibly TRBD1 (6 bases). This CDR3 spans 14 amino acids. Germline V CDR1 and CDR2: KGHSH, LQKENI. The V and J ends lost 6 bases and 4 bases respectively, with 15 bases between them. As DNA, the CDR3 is TGTGCCAGCTCCCAACAGGGAATGGGCACTGAAGCTTTCTTT. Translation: CASSQQGMGTEAFF.

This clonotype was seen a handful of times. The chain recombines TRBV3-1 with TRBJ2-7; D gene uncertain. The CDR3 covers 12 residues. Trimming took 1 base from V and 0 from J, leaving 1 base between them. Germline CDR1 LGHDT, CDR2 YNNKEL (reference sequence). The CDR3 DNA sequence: TGTGCCAGCAGCCAAGCCTCCTACGAGCAGTACTTC. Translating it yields CASSQASYEQYF.

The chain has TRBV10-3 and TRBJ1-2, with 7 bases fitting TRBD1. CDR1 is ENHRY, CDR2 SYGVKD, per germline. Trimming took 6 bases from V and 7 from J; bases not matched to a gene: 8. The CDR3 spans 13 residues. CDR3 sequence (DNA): TGTGCCATCAGGGCACAGGGGCTGGGTGGCTACACCTTC. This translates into CAIRAQGLGGYTF.

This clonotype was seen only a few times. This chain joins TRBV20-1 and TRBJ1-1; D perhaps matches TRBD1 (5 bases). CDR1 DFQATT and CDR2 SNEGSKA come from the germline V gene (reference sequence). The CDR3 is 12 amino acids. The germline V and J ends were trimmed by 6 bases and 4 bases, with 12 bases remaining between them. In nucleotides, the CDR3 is TGCAGTGCGGACTCAGGGCCCACTGAAGCTTTCTTT. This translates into CSADSGPTEAFF.

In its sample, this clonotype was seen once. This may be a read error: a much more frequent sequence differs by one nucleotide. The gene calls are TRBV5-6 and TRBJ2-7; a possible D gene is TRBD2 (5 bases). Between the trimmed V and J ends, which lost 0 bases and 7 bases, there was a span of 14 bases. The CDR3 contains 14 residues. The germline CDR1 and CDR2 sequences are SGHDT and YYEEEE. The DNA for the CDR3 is TGTGCCAGCAGCTTGGCAGCGGAAGTCGGGGAGCAGTACTTC. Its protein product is CASSLAAEVGEQYF. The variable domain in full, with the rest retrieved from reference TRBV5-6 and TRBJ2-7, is DAGVTQSPTHLIKTRGQQVTLRCSPKSGHDTVSWYQQALGQGPQFIFQYYEEEERQRGNFPDRFSGHQFPNYSSELNVNALLLGDSALYLCASSLAAEVGEQYFGPGTRLTVT.

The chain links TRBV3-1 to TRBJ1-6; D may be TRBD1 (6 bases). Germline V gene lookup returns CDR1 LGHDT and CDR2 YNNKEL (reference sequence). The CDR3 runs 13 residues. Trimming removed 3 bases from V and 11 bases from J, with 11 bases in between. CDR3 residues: CASSQGGGTPLHF. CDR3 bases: TGTGCCAGCAGCCAGGGAGGGGGGACACCCCTCCACTTT.

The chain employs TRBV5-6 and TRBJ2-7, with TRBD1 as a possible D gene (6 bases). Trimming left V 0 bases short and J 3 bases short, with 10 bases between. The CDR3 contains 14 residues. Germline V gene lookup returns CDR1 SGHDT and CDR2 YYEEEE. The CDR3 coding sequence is TGTGCCAGCAGCTTGGGTGAGACAGGCTACGAGCAGTACTTC. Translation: CASSLGETGYEQYF.